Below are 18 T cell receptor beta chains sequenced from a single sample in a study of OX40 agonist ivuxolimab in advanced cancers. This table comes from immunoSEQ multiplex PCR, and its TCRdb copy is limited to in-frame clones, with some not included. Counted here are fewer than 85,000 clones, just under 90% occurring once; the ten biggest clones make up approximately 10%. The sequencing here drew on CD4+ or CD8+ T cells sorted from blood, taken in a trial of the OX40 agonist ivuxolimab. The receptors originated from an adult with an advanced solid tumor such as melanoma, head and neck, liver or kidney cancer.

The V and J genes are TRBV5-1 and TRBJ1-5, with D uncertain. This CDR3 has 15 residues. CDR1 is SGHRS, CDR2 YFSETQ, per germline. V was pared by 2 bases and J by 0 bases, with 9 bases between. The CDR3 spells CASSFRTYSNQPQHF. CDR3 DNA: TGCGCCAGCAGCTTCAGAACCTATAGCAATCAGCCCCAGCATTTT.

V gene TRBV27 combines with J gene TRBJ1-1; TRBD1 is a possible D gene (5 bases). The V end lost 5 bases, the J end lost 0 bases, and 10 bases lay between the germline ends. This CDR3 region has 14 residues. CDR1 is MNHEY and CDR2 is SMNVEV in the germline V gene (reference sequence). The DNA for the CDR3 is TGTGCCAGCAGTAATTGGGGCCTGAACACTGAAGCTTTCTTT. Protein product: CASSNWGLNTEAFF.

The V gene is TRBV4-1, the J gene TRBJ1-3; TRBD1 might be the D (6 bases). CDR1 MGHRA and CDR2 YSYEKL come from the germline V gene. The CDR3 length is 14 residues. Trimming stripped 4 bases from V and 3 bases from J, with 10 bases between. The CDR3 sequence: CASSPSRGGNTIYF. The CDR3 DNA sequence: TGCGCCAGCAGCCCGAGCAGGGGTGGAAACACCATATATTTT.

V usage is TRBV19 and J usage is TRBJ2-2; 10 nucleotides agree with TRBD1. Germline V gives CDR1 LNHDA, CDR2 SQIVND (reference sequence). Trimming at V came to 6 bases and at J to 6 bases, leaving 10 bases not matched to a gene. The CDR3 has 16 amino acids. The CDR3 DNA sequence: TGTGCCAGTAGACCCCGGACAGGGGGGATTCCCGGGGAGCTGTTTTTT. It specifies CASRPRTGGIPGELFF.

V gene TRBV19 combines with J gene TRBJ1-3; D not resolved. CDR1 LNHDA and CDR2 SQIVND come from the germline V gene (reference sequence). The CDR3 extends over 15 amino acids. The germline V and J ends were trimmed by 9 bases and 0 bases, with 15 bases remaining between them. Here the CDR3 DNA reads TGTGCCAGCAGAATCCGGCCCAACTCTGGAAACACCATATATTTT. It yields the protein CASRIRPNSGNTIYF.

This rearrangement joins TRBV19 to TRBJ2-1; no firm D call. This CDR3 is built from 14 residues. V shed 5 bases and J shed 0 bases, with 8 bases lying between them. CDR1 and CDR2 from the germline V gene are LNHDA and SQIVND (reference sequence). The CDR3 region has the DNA TGTGCCAGTAGTGACGCAAGCTCCTACAATGAGCAGTTCTTC. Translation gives CASSDASSYNEQFF.

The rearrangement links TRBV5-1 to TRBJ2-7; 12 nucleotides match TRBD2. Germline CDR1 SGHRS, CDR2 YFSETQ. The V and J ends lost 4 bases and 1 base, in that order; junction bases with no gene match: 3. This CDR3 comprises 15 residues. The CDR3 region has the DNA TGCGCCAGCAGCATAACTAGCGGGGGGTCCTACGAGCAGTACTTC. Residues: CASSITSGGSYEQYF.

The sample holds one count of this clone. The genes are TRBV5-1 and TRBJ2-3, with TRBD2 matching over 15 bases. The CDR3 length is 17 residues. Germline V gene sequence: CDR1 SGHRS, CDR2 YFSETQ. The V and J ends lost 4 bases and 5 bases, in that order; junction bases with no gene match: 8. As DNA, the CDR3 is TGCGCCAGCAGCCCGGGACTAGCGGGGGGCCTAAAAGATACGCAGTATTTT. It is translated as CASSPGLAGGLKDTQYF.

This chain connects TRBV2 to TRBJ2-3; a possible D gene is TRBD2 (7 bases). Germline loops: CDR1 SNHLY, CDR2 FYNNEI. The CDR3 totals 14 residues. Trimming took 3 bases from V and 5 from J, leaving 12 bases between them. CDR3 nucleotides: TGTGCCAGCAGTGATGAGGGAGGGGGAGATACGCAGTATTTT. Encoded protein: CASSDEGGGDTQYF. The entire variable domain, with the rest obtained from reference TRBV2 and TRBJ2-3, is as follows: EPEVTQTPSHQVTQMGQEVILRCVPISNHLYFYWYRQILGQKVEFLVSFYNNEISEKSEIFDDQFSVERPDGSNFTLKIRSTKLEDSAMYFCASSDEGGGDTQYFGPGTRLTVL.

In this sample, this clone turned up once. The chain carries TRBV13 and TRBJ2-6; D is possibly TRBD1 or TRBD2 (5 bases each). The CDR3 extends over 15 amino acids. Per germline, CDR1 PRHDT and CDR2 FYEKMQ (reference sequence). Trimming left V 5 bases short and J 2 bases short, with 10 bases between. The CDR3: CASSPWGTGANVLTF. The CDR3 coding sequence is TGTGCCAGCAGCCCCTGGGGGACTGGGGCCAACGTCCTGACTTTC.

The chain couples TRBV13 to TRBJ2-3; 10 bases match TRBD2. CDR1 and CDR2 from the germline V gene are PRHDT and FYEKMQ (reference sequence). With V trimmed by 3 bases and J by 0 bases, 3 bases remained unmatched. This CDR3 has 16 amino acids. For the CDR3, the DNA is TGTGCCAGCAGCTTCGGACTAGCGGTTAGCACAGATACGCAGTATTTT. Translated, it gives CASSFGLAVSTDTQYF.

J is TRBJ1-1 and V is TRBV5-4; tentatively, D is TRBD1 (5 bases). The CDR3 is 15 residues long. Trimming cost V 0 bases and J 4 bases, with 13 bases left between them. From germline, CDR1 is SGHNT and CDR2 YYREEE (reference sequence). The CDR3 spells CASSLGRARGTEAFF. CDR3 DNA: TGTGCCAGCAGCTTGGGCAGGGCAAGGGGCACTGAAGCTTTCTTT.

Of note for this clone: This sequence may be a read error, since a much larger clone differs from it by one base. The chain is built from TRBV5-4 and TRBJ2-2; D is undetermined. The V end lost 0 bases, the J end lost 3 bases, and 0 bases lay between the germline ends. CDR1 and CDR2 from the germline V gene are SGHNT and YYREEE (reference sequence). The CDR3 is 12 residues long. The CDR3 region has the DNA TGTGCCAGCAGCTTGGACACCGGGGAGCTGTTTTTT. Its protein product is CASSLDTGELFF.

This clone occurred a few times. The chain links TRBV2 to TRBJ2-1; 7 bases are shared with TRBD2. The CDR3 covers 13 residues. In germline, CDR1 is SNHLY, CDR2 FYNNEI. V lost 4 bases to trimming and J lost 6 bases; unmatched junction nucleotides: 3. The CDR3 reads CASSGRGGNEQFF. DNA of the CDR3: TGTGCCAGCAGTGGACGCGGGGGCAATGAGCAGTTCTTC.

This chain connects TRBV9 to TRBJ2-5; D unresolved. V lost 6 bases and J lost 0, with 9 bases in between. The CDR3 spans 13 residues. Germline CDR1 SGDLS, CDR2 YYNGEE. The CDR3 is CASNGPYQETQYF. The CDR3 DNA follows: TGTGCCAGCAATGGACCTTACCAAGAGACCCAGTACTTC.

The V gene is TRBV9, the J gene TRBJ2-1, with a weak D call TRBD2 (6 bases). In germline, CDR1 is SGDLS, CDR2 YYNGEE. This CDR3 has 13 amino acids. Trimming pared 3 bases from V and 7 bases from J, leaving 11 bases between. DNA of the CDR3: TGTGCCAGCAGCGCATATAGCGGTAATGAGCAGTTCTTC. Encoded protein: CASSAYSGNEQFF. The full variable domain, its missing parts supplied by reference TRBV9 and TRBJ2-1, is DSGVTQTPKHLITATGQRVTLRCSPRSGDLSVYWYQQSLDQGLQFLIQYYNGEERAKGNILERFSAQQFPDLHSELNLSSLELGDSALYFCASSAYSGNEQFFGPGTRLTVL.

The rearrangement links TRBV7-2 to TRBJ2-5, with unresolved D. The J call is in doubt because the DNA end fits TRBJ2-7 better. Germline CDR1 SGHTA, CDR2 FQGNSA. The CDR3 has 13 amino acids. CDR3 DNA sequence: TGTGCCAGCCGGACCACCGAGTCCTACGAGCAGTACTTC. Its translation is CASRTTESYEQYF.

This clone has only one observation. CDR3 region: CASSSRTGLSSYNEQFF. Here the CDR3 DNA reads TGTGCCAGCAGCTCACGGACAGGCCTAAGCTCCTACAATGAGCAGTTCTTC. The rearrangement joins TRBV11-3 to TRBJ2-1, with TRBD1 identical over 7 bases. V was pared by 4 bases and J by 0 bases, with 9 bases of the junction left unmatched. The germline V gene has CDR1 SGHNT and CDR2 YENEEA. The CDR3 is made up of 17 amino acids. Drawing the rest from reference TRBV11-3 and TRBJ2-1, the complete variable domain is EAGVVQSPRYKIIEKKQPVAFWCNPISGHNTLYWYLQNLGQGPELLIRYENEEAVDDSQLPKDRFSAERLKGVDSTLKIQPAELGDSAVYLCASSSRTGLSSYNEQFFGPGTRLTVL.